Shown below are 26 T cell receptor beta chains from a single sample sequenced in a study of T-cell reconstitution after alpha-beta-depleted transplantation in children. Unique molecular identifiers featured in how the TCRbeta library was prepared. TCRdb re-derived calls from the PCR reads in MiXCR, one entry per CDR3 protein. The repertoire has about 870,000 distinct CDR3 sequences, approximately 15% of them found once; the top ten carry around 5%. Sequenced here: PBMCs, mostly from graft donor cells, sampled 360 days after TCRalphabeta/CD19-depleted stem cell transplant. These TCRs come from a male patient younger than 18 who had a stem cell transplant for acute lymphoblastic leukemia, so the T cells may come from the graft donor.

This clonotype has just a few counts. The J gene is TRBJ2-5, the V gene TRBV12-3 or TRBV12-4; D is ambiguous. The V end was cut by 2 bases, the J end by 1 base, with 8 bases between. This CDR3 has 14 residues. The CDR3 region is CASSLTQVQETQYF. CDR3 DNA sequence: TGTGCCAGCAGTTTAACGCAGGTCCAAGAGACCCAGTACTTC.

This chain joins TRBV5-1 and TRBJ2-7; possibly TRBD1 for D (6 bases). This CDR3 region has 15 residues. From germline, CDR1 is SGHRS and CDR2 YFSETQ. The V end was cut by 1 base, the J end by 2 bases, with 13 bases between. As DNA, the CDR3 is TGCGCCAGCAGCTTGACGCCGACAGGCGCCTACGAGCAGTACTTC. Translating it yields CASSLTPTGAYEQYF.

This chain connects TRBV12-3 or TRBV12-4 to TRBJ1-1, with TRBD1 as a possible D gene (6 bases). Trimming pared 3 bases from V and 2 bases from J, leaving 22 bases between. The CDR3 spans 18 residues. This chain's CDR3 is CASSFPTFKWTVNTEAFF. CDR3 DNA sequence: TGTGCCAGCAGTTTCCCCACCTTCAAATGGACAGTCAACACTGAAGCTTTCTTT.

This clonotype was counted between two and nine times. The chain couples TRBV18 to TRBJ2-1; maybe TRBD2 (7 bases). CDR1 is KGHSH, CDR2 LQKENI, per germline. Trimming removed 1 base at V and 3 bases at J, with 19 bases between. There are 18 residues in the CDR3. The DNA for the CDR3 is TGTGCCAGCTCACCACGACGGGGGGCCCAGCGGGGCTACAATGAGCAGTTCTTC. Its translation: CASSPRRGAQRGYNEQFF.

This clonotype was counted between two and nine times. The rearrangement joins TRBV5-1 to TRBJ2-5, with 10 bases identical to TRBD2. This CDR3 region has 18 residues. J lost 2 bases, V lost 0 bases, and 10 bases had no gene match. In germline, CDR1 is SGHRS, CDR2 YFSETQ. CDR3 DNA sequence: TGCGCCAGCAGCTTGGTCCTAGCGGGAGTCTCCTCTCAAGAGACCCAGTACTTC. Its translation is CASSLVLAGVSSQETQYF. Based on the CDR3 plus reference TRBV5-1 and TRBJ2-5, the full variable domain is KAGVTQTPRYLIKTRGQQVTLSCSPISGHRSVSWYQQTPGQGLQFLFEYFSETQRNKGNFPGRFSGRQFSNSRSEMNVSTLELGDSALYLCASSLVLAGVSSQETQYFGPGTRLLVL.

The CDR3 region has the DNA TGCAGTGCTAGAAGTGGGAGGGCCGACGAGCAGTACTTC. Its protein is CSARSGRADEQYF. This rearrangement joins TRBV20-1 to TRBJ2-7, with TRBD2 matching over 7 bases. The CDR3 sequence is 13 residues long. The trim removed 2 bases at V and 5 bases at J, leaving 6 bases unmatched. Per the germline V gene, CDR1 is DFQATT and CDR2 is SNEGSKA (reference sequence).

The rearrangement links TRBV3-1 to TRBJ2-2; D not resolved. The CDR3 is 16 residues long. Trimming shortened V by 1 base and J by 4 bases, and 13 bases separated the two germline ends. CDR1 and CDR2 (germline): LGHDT, YNNKEL (reference sequence). CDR3: CASSQAGSHFTGELFF. The CDR3 DNA reads as TGTGCCAGCAGCCAAGCCGGGTCCCACTTCACCGGGGAGCTGTTTTTT.

The V gene is TRBV5-1, the J gene TRBJ2-3; D perhaps matches TRBD2 (6 bases). The CDR3 length is 16 residues. Deletions cut 0 bases from V and 1 base from J, with 12 bases between. In germline, CDR1 is SGHRS, CDR2 YFSETQ. The CDR3 region is CASSLESGRGTDTQYF. The CDR3 nucleotides are TGCGCCAGCAGCTTGGAAAGCGGGCGGGGCACAGATACGCAGTATTTT.

This sequence joins TRBV20-1 and TRBJ2-3; D is possibly TRBD2 (6 bases). This CDR3 has 16 residues. V was shortened by 3 bases and J by 6 bases, with 22 bases between the two germline ends. Germline V gene sequence: CDR1 DFQATT, CDR2 SNEGSKA (reference sequence). CDR3 sequence (DNA): TGCAGTGCTAGGATCCTGAAAACGGGAGCGTATGATACGCAGTATTTT. Translated: CSARILKTGAYDTQYF.

This clonotype was recorded a few times. The chain recombines TRBV20-1 with TRBJ2-1; D perhaps matches TRBD2 (5 bases). The CDR3 has 16 residues. Trimming stripped 3 bases from V and 0 bases from J, with 15 bases between. The germline gives CDR1 DFQATT, CDR2 SNEGSKA (reference sequence). The CDR3 sequence: CSARGSGRFSYNEQFF. DNA for the CDR3: TGCAGTGCTAGGGGGAGCGGAAGATTCTCCTACAATGAGCAGTTCTTC.

A few counts support this clonotype. This chain links TRBV7-2 with TRBJ2-2, with 9 bases matching TRBD2. Trimming took 6 bases from V and 7 from J; bases not matched to a gene: 3. The CDR3 extends over 13 amino acids. CDR1 is SGHTA, CDR2 FQGNSA, per germline. In nucleotides, the CDR3 is TGTGCCAGCAGGTTGACTAGCGGCGGGGAGCTGTTTTTT. Its translation is CASRLTSGGELFF.

In its sample, this clonotype was seen many times. The rearrangement links TRBV5-1 to TRBJ1-2, with 10 bases fitting TRBD1. CDR1 and CDR2 (germline): SGHRS, YFSETQ. This CDR3 has 12 amino acids. V lost 0 bases to trimming and J lost 12 bases; unmatched junction nucleotides: 2. The CDR3 nucleotides are TGCGCCAGCAGCTTGGGACAGGGGGCCAACACCTTC. Amino acid sequence: CASSLGQGANTF.

This clonotype was recorded once. An end of the junction differs from the germline gene, which may be a read error. This sequence joins TRBV7-6 and TRBJ2-3, with TRBD2 matching 12 bases. The CDR3 runs 19 residues. The germline gives CDR1 SGHVS, CDR2 FNYEAQ. This CDR3 reads CASGLRSQTSGSRTDTQYF. The DNA of the CDR3 is TGTGCCAGCGGCTTAAGGTCCCAGACTAGCGGGAGCCGAACAGATACGCAGTATTTT.

This sequence joins TRBV7-3 and TRBJ2-2; 14 nucleotides match TRBD2. This CDR3 contains 19 residues. The germline V gene encodes CDR1 SGHTA and CDR2 FQGTGA. Trimming took 2 bases from V and 0 from J; bases not matched to a gene: 5. Written as DNA, the CDR3 is TGTGCCAGCAGCTTAGGACTAGCGGGAGGCGCTTCGAACACCGGGGAGCTGTTTTTT. It translates to CASSLGLAGGASNTGELFF.

A few counts support this clonotype. The J gene is TRBJ2-5, the V gene TRBV19; weak D call: TRBD2 (6 bases). Germline CDR1 reads LNHDA; CDR2 reads SQIVND (reference sequence). The CDR3 contains 14 residues. Trimming removed 8 bases at V and 3 bases at J, with 16 bases between. In nucleotides, the CDR3 is TGTGCCAGTTTGAGCGGGCAAATGAAAGAGACCCAGTACTTC. Residues: CASLSGQMKETQYF.

The chain uses TRBV20-1 and TRBJ2-7, with D possibly being TRBD2 (5 bases). Trimming took 5 bases from V and 5 from J, leaving 16 bases between them. Germline V lookup: CDR1 DFQATT, CDR2 SNEGSKA (reference sequence). CDR3 length equals 13 residues. As DNA, the CDR3 is TGCAGTGCTGGATCTGGGAGTTTCCACGAGCAGTACTTC. Its translation: CSAGSGSFHEQYF.

V and J are TRBV20-1 and TRBJ2-2; D remains ambiguous. Trimming pared 5 bases from V and 4 bases from J, leaving 20 bases between. The germline V gene has CDR1 DFQATT and CDR2 SNEGSKA (reference sequence). CDR3 length: 16 amino acids. CDR3 amino acids: CSARKLKTVGTGELFF. CDR3 DNA: TGCAGTGCTCGAAAGCTTAAGACTGTAGGCACCGGGGAGCTGTTTTTT.

The chain uses TRBV13 and TRBJ2-7; the match to TRBD2 covers 7 bases. The V segment lost 8 bases and the J segment 3 bases; nucleotides outside the gene matches: 7. Germline lookup yields CDR1 PRHDT and CDR2 FYEKMQ (reference sequence). The CDR3 sequence is 13 residues long. In DNA form, the CDR3 reads TGTGCCAGCCGCCCCGGGGGGATCTACGAGCAGTACTTC. Translation gives CASRPGGIYEQYF.

This clonotype was seen more than once but under ten times. The genes are TRBV12-3 or TRBV12-4 and TRBJ2-7; TRBD1 or TRBD2 may be the D gene (5 bases each). CDR3 length equals 11 residues. The germline V and J ends were trimmed by 8 bases and 5 bases, with 10 bases remaining between them. The CDR3 reads CASSGSHEQYF. The CDR3 nucleotides read TGTGCCAGCTCAGGGAGCCACGAGCAGTACTTC.

The genes are TRBV3-1 and TRBJ2-3; 11 positions agree with TRBD2. The trim removed 6 bases at V and 4 bases at J, leaving 9 bases unmatched. Germline values: CDR1 LGHDT, CDR2 YNNKEL (reference sequence). The CDR3 spans 16 residues. CDR3 DNA sequence: TGTGCCAGCAGGAACATAGCGGGAGGGCGATCAGATACGCAGTATTTT. Translation gives CASRNIAGGRSDTQYF.

This chain links TRBV28 with TRBJ2-5; tentatively, D is TRBD1 (6 bases). Germline values: CDR1 MDHEN, CDR2 SYDVKM. V was cut by 3 bases and J by 1 base, with 9 bases left in between. The CDR3 length is 14 residues. The chain's CDR3 is CASSFHRAQETQYF. The CDR3 nucleotides are TGTGCCAGCAGTTTTCACAGGGCCCAAGAGACCCAGTACTTC.

Written as DNA, the CDR3 is TGTGCCAGCAGCCATAGCGGGGGGAGCTCCTACGAGCAGTACTTC. It specifies CASSHSGGSSYEQYF. The V gene is TRBV3-1, the J gene TRBJ2-7; 10 bases agree with TRBD2. Germline assignment: CDR1 LGHDT and CDR2 YNNKEL (reference sequence). V lost 3 bases, J lost 0 bases, and 2 bases stayed unmatched. The CDR3 covers 15 residues.

There are a few counts of this clonotype. V and J are TRBV4-1 and TRBJ2-7, with 9 nucleotides matching TRBD2. The CDR3 is made up of 15 amino acids. CDR1 and CDR2 from the germline V gene are MGHRA and YSYEKL. V shed 5 bases and J 4 bases; nucleotides not matched to a gene: 9. CDR3 bases: TGCGCCAGCAGCGATTATAGCGGGAGTACTTACGAGCAGTACTTC. This codes for CASSDYSGSTYEQYF.

J is TRBJ2-7 and V is TRBV6-1, with TRBD2 as a possible D gene (6 bases). CDR1 is MNHNS, CDR2 SASEGT, per germline. The CDR3 contains 14 residues. Trimming took 5 bases from V and 0 from J, leaving 11 bases between them. DNA for the CDR3: TGTGCCAGCAGTCGGACTACTTCCTCCTACGAGCAGTACTTC. This gives the protein CASSRTTSSYEQYF.

The genes are TRBV4-2 and TRBJ2-3; D is tentatively TRBD1 or TRBD2 (6 bases each). The CDR3 has 16 residues. Germline V lookup: CDR1 LGHNA, CDR2 YNFKEQ. V was pared by 3 bases and J by 9 bases, with 22 bases between. For the CDR3, the DNA is TGTGCCAGCAGCCATTATGCCGGGGGCCCCTATGACACGCAGTATTTT. It codes for CASSHYAGGPYDTQYF.

The table lists this clonotype with a few counts. CDR3 amino acids: CASSPGTNYGYTF. CDR3 coding DNA: TGTGCCAGCAGTCCGGGGACTAACTATGGCTACACCTTC. The chain joins TRBV9 to TRBJ1-2; D gene uncertain. V was pared by 5 bases and J by 0 bases, with 8 bases between. CDR1 and CDR2 (germline): SGDLS, YYNGEE. CDR3 length: 13 amino acids.